This T cell receptor (beta chain) appears in the sequencing data of a study of T cells in Graves' hyperthyroidism and ophthalmopathy. General observations from the study: Ophthalmopathy onset followed model prediction by a median about 6.9 months.

Amplification of TCR beta CDR3 regions was performed using RNA transcripts as template. The HTBI primer set was used in a first-round RT-PCR of the TCR CDR3. TCRdb recomputed calls from the multiplex PCR reads with MiXCR, one row per CDR3 protein. The sample lists some 490,000 distinct CDR3 sequences, about 15% occurring once. This clonotype was picked up many times. The antigen remains undetermined. V was pared by 5 bases and J by 1 base, with 17 bases of the junction left unmatched. CDR1 is MDHEN and CDR2 is SYDVKM in the germline V gene. There are 19 residues in the CDR3. The TCR comes from a woman under 40 with Graves' ophthalmopathy. Input material: blood. This chain links TRBV28 with TRBJ2-7; 10 positions agree with TRBD2. CDR3 region: CASSPMGAGGRRWSYEQYF. For the CDR3, the DNA is TGTGCCAGCAGTCCCATGGGAGCGGGAGGGCGTCGGTGGTCCTACGAGCAGTACTTC.